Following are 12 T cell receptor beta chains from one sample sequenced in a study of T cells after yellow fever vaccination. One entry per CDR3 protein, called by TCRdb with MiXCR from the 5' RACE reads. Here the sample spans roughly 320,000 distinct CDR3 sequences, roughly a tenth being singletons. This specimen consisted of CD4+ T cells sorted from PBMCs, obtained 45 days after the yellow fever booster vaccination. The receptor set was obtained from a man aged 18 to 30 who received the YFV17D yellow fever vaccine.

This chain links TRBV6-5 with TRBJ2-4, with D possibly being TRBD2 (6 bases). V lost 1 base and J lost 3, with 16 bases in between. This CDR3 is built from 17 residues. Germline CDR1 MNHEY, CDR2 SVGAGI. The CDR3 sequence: CASSYLAGWKGKNIQYF. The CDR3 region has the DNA TGTGCCAGCAGTTACTTGGCGGGGTGGAAGGGCAAAAACATTCAGTACTTC.

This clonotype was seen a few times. The CDR3 DNA is TGTGCCAGCAGTGGGGGGCTTGGAGCCCAGACCCAGTACTTC. Translated: CASSGGLGAQTQYF. The genes are TRBV2 and TRBJ2-5; D perhaps matches TRBD1 (6 bases). Looked up from germline, CDR1 is SNHLY and CDR2 is FYNNEI. The CDR3 spans 14 residues. Trimming pared 4 bases from V and 6 bases from J, leaving 15 bases between.

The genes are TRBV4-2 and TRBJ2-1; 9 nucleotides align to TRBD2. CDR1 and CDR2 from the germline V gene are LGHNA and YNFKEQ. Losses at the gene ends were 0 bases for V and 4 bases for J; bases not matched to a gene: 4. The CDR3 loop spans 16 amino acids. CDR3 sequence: CASSQEDSGGYNEQFF. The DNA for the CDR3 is TGTGCCAGCAGCCAAGAAGATAGCGGGGGATACAATGAGCAGTTCTTC.

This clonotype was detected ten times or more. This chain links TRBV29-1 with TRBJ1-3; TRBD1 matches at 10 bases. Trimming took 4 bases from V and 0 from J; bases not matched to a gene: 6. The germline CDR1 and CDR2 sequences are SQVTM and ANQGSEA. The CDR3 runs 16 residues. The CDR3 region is CSVARDRGLSGNTIYF. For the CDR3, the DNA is TGCAGCGTTGCGAGGGACAGGGGCCTCTCTGGAAACACCATATATTTT.

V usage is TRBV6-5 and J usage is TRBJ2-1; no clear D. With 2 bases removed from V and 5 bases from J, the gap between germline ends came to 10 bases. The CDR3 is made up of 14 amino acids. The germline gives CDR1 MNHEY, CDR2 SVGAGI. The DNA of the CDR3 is TGTGCCAGCAGTTACATGACGGCCAACAATGAGCAGTTCTTC. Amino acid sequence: CASSYMTANNEQFF.

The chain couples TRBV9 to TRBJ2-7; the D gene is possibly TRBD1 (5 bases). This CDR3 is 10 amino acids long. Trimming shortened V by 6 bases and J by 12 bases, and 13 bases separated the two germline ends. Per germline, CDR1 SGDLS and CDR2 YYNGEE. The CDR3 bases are TGTGCCAGCACCCGCCAGGGTAGGTACGTC. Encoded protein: CASTRQGRYV.

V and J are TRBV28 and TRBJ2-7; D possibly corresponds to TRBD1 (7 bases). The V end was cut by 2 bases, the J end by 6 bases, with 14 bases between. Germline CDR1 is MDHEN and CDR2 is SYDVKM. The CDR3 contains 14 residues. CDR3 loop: CASSLQGGTGEQYF. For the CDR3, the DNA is TGTGCCAGCAGTTTACAGGGGGGTACGGGCGAGCAGTACTTC. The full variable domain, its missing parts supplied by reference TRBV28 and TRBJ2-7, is DVKVTQSSRYLVKRTGEKVFLECVQDMDHENMFWYRQDPGLGLRLIYFSYDVKMKEKGDIPEGYSVSREKKERFSLILESASTNQTSMYLCASSLQGGTGEQYFGPGTRLTVT.

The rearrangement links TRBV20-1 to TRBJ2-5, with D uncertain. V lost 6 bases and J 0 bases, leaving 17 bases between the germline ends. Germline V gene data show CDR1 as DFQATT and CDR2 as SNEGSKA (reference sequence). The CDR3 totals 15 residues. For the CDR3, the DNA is TGCAGTGCCGGGTGGCGAGCTCCCCACCAAGAGACCCAGTACTTC. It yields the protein CSAGWRAPHQETQYF.

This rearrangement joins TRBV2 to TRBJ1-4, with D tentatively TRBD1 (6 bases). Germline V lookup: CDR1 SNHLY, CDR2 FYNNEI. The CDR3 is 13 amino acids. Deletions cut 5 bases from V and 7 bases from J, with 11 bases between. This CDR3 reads CASSRQGSEKLFF. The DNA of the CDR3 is TGTGCCAGCAGTAGGCAGGGGAGTGAAAAACTGTTTTTT.

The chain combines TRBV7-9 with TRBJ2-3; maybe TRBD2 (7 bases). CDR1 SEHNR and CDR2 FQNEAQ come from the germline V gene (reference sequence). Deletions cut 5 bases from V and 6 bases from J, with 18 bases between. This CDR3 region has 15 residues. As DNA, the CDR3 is TGTGCCAGCAGCCAACAGGGAGGGCTGGGGGATACGCAGTATTTT. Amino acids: CASSQQGGLGDTQYF.

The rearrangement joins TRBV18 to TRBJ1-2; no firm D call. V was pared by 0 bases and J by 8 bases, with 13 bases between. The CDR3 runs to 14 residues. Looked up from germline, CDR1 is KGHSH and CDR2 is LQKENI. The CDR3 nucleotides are TGTGCCAGCTCACCACCGACAAGGGCGGGAGGCTACACCTTC. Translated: CASSPPTRAGGYTF.

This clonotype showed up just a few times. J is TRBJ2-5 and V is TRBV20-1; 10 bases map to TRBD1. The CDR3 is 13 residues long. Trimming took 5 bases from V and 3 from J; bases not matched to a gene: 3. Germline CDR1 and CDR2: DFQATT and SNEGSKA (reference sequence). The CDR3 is CSARGQGEETQYF. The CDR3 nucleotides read TGCAGTGCTCGCGGACAGGGGGAAGAGACCCAGTACTTC.